The clone carrying this T cell receptor (beta chain) has a handful of counts. This sample was taken from a study of blood T cell repertoires in COVID-19. Per the original methods: Scientists estimated how many nucleated cells there were by amplifying reference gene primers. TCRdb's table, derived via immunoSEQ multiplex PCR, lists solely in-frame clones and lacks some. V and J calls and clone size are those listed in that table; D and trimming were worked out from the DNA. The sample lists about 160,000 clones; approximately 80% were seen once. The participants were between about 18 and 100 years old and came from some 23 US areas. The V gene end was trimmed by 7 bases and the J gene end by 10 bases; junction bases not matched to a gene: 8. The CDR3 is made up of 14 amino acids. Per germline, CDR1 SNHLY and CDR2 FYNNEI.

The TCR comes from a man aged 35 to 55 who had recovered from COVID-19. The sequenced sample was PBMCs or T cells enriched from blood (not recorded which). The V and J genes are TRBV2 and TRBJ2-1; 12 nucleotides match TRBD2. The CDR3 loop reads CASIASGGAGEQFF. The CDR3 bases are TGTGCCAGCATTGCTAGCGGGGGGGCAGGAGAGCAGTTCTTC. Full variable domain (rest looked up from reference TRBV2 and TRBJ2-1): EPEVTQTPSHQVTQMGQEVILRCVPISNHLYFYWYRQILGQKVEFLVSFYNNEISEKSEIFDDQFSVERPDGSNFTLKIRSTKLEDSAMYFCASIASGGAGEQFFGPGTRLTVL.